The source of this TCR beta chain is a study of T cells after yellow fever vaccination. Study background: The SMART-Seq v4 Ultra Low Input method served to prepare the low-cell-number fractions. Regarding the study as a whole: The booster saw the reappearance of most primary-vaccination clones (approximately 97% CD4, around 90% CD8).

UMIs were added to TCR cDNA along with a universal primer site when it was made by 5'RACE template switching. TCRdb called the 5' RACE reads again in MiXCR, with one record for every CDR3 protein. The table records about 350,000 distinct CDR3 sequences, approximately 8% of them present only once. Between the trimmed V and J ends, which lost 10 bases and 7 bases, there was a span of 10 bases. CDR1 is SNHLY, CDR2 FYNNEI, per germline. The CDR3 consists of 10 residues. There are many counts of this clonotype. Its antigen is not identified. The rearrangement links TRBV2 to TRBJ2-5, with D maybe TRBD2 (6 bases). The specimen was PBMCs, collected about 49 days after the first yellow fever vaccination. This receptor was obtained from a man aged 18 to 30 who received the YFV17D yellow fever vaccine. The CDR3 DNA follows: TGTGCCACCAAGGGAGGGACCCAGTACTTC. It yields the protein CATKGGTQYF. Filled out from reference TRBV2 and TRBJ2-5, the complete variable domain reads EPEVTQTPSHQVTQMGQEVILRCVPISNHLYFYWYRQILGQKVEFLVSFYNNEISEKSEIFDDQFSVERPDGSNFTLKIRSTKLEDSAMYFCATKGGTQYFGPGTRLLVL.